Shown below are 24 T cell receptor beta chains from a single sample sequenced in a study of T cell responses to AZD1222 COVID-19 vaccine. The method was immunoSEQ multiplex PCR; TCRdb's version includes in-frame clones alone and lacks a portion of them. This sample has tens of thousands of clones, with approximately 90% found just once. The material was peripheral blood, obtained 28 days after the second AZD1222 dose. The receptors derive from an adult who received the AZD1222 COVID-19 vaccine.

The chain joins TRBV28 to TRBJ1-6; no reliable D call. V was cut by 5 bases and J by 7 bases, with 15 bases left in between. From germline, CDR1 is MDHEN and CDR2 SYDVKM. The CDR3 extends over 15 amino acids. DNA for the CDR3: TGTGCCAGCAGTCGGCGCGTGGGTCCGAATTCACCCCTCCACTTT. It codes for CASSRRVGPNSPLHF. Combining the CDR3 with reference TRBV28 and TRBJ1-6 gives the whole variable domain DVKVTQSSRYLVKRTGEKVFLECVQDMDHENMFWYRQDPGLGLRLIYFSYDVKMKEKGDIPEGYSVSREKKERFSLILESASTNQTSMYLCASSRRVGPNSPLHFGNGTRLTVT.

The CDR3 nucleotides are TGTGCCAGCAGCCAAGATCCCGGAGTATTAACAGATACGCAGTATTTT. The encoded protein is CASSQDPGVLTDTQYF. This chain uses TRBV7-3 with TRBJ2-3; no clear D gene. This CDR3 is built from 16 residues. The V end was cut by 5 bases, the J end by 3 bases, with 18 bases between. In germline, CDR1 is SGHTA, CDR2 FQGTGA.

The chain is built from TRBV12-2 and TRBJ2-7; TRBD1 was called by the table and not checked on the DNA. TRBV12-2 is a recognized pseudogene. The CDR3 length is 14 residues. The CDR3: CASRPGQITYEQYF. CDR3 nucleotides: TGTGCAAGTCGCCCGGGACAGATCACCTACGAGCAGTACTTC.

This clone came up a few times. The genes are TRBV28 and TRBJ1-5; D is unresolved. Trimming took 6 bases from V and 7 from J, leaving 16 bases between them. Looked up from germline, CDR1 is MDHEN and CDR2 is SYDVKM. This CDR3 contains 14 residues. CDR3 loop: CASRLLALGQPQHF. The CDR3, as DNA: TGTGCCAGCAGACTTCTGGCACTAGGGCAGCCCCAGCATTTT.

This chain connects TRBV2 to TRBJ2-7; TRBD1 might be the D (6 bases). This CDR3 spans 13 amino acids. V gave up 3 bases and J gave up 5 bases, with 11 bases separating them. The V gene's germline CDR1 is SNHLY and CDR2 FYNNEI. The CDR3 DNA reads as TGTGCCAGCAGTGATACAGGGTTTGACGAGCAGTACTTC. Encoded protein: CASSDTGFDEQYF.

V usage is TRBV7-8 and J usage is TRBJ2-3; no clear D. The CDR3 runs 14 residues. With 5 bases removed from V and 1 base from J, the gap between germline ends came to 10 bases. CDR1 and CDR2 from the germline V gene are SGHVS and FQNEAQ. CDR3 nucleotide sequence: TGTGCCAGCAGCCAAGAATGGGGCACAGATACGCAGTATTTT. Translating gives CASSQEWGTDTQYF.

In this sample, this clone turned up once. This sequence joins TRBV19 and TRBJ1-1; the match to TRBD1 covers 9 bases. Trimming cost V 9 bases and J 5 bases; bases outside gene matches: 10. Germline V CDR1 and CDR2: LNHDA, SQIVND (reference sequence). This CDR3 region has 14 residues. CDR3 nucleotide sequence: TGTGCCAGCAAAACAGGGGGCGCGGGAACTGAAGCTTTCTTT. Its translation is CASKTGGAGTEAFF.

The chain uses TRBV12-3 or TRBV12-4 and TRBJ2-1; D gene uncertain. With 7 bases removed from V and 0 bases from J, the gap between germline ends came to 7 bases. The CDR3 is made up of 13 amino acids. The CDR3 here is CASTLDSYNEQFF. The CDR3 bases are TGTGCCAGCACCCTAGACTCCTACAATGAGCAGTTCTTC.

The chain uses TRBV5-1 and TRBJ1-2; 8 bases line up with TRBD1. J was trimmed by 8 bases and V by 0 bases; bases with no gene match: 6. Germline V CDR1 and CDR2: SGHRS, YFSETQ. The CDR3 totals 14 residues. CDR3 protein: CASSLALQGGGYTF. The DNA for the CDR3 is TGCGCCAGCAGCTTGGCATTACAGGGGGGCGGCTACACCTTC.

CDR3 DNA: TGCGCCAGCAGCATTACAACCCCAGGAACCCTCTACGAGCAGTACTTC. This translates into CASSITTPGTLYEQYF. This sequence joins TRBV5-1 and TRBJ2-7; D remains unclear. The length of the CDR3 is 16 residues. Trimming left V 4 bases short and J 3 bases short, with 20 bases between. Germline CDR1 is SGHRS and CDR2 is YFSETQ.

The chain has TRBV2 and TRBJ1-2; 7 bases line up with TRBD1. Germline CDR1 SNHLY, CDR2 FYNNEI. V gave up 6 bases and J gave up 10 bases; unmatched junction bases: 11. CDR3 length: 13 residues. CDR3 nucleotides: TGTGCCAGCAGGGGACAGATAGATGGTGACTACACCTTC. Its protein product is CASRGQIDGDYTF.

The chain has TRBV27 and TRBJ1-1; no definite D call. The V gene's germline CDR1 is MNHEY and CDR2 SMNVEV (reference sequence). Between the trimmed V and J ends, which lost 4 bases and 5 bases, there was a span of 14 bases. This CDR3 region has 14 residues. Here the CDR3 DNA reads TGTGCCAGCAGTTCGGCCCCCGGGGAGACTGAAGCTTTCTTT. It encodes CASSSAPGETEAFF.

The chain combines TRBV11-3 with TRBJ2-5; a possible D gene is TRBD1 (6 bases). V lost 5 bases and J lost 5, with 18 bases in between. Germline CDR1 and CDR2: SGHNT and YENEEA. This CDR3 spans 15 amino acids. The CDR3 sequence is CASSTRQAGGETQYF. DNA of the CDR3: TGTGCCAGCAGCACCCGACAGGCGGGCGGGGAGACCCAGTACTTC.

V gene TRBV10-3 combines with J gene TRBJ2-2; D unresolved. The V gene's germline CDR1 is ENHRY and CDR2 SYGVKD. The CDR3 consists of 12 residues. Deletions cut 9 bases from V and 2 bases from J, with 7 bases between. CDR3 nucleotides: TGTGCCATTTCCGTTAACACCGGGGAGCTGTTTTTT. Its protein product is CAISVNTGELFF.

The J gene is TRBJ1-2, the V gene TRBV5-1, with TRBD1 matching over 8 bases. The CDR3 contains 15 residues. Per the germline V gene, CDR1 is SGHRS and CDR2 is YFSETQ. With 5 bases clipped from V and 0 bases from J, the junction kept 6 bases outside the gene matches. As DNA, the CDR3 is TGCGCCAGCAGTCGAGACAGGGGTGCTAACTATGGCTACACCTTC. It specifies CASSRDRGANYGYTF.

The gene calls are TRBV20-1 and TRBJ1-2; D is unclear. The CDR3 spans 11 residues. The germline V and J ends were trimmed by 6 bases and 8 bases, with 13 bases remaining between them. Germline CDR1 and CDR2: DFQATT and SNEGSKA (reference sequence). As DNA, the CDR3 is TGCAGTGCCAACGGGCAGGACGGCTACACCTTC. Its translation: CSANGQDGYTF.

This chain joins TRBV6-6 and TRBJ1-5; D is uncertain. V lost 5 bases and J lost 0, with 8 bases in between. Germline V gene sequence: CDR1 MNHNY, CDR2 SVGAGI (reference sequence). There are 14 residues in the CDR3. CDR3 DNA: TGTGCCAGCAGTCAGTGGGCTAGCAATCAGCCCCAGCATTTT. It specifies CASSQWASNQPQHF.

The chain recombines TRBV3-1 (or the pseudogene TRBV3-2) with TRBJ1-5, with D maybe TRBD1 (6 bases). The germline CDR1 and CDR2 sequences are LGHDT and YNNKEL (reference sequence). Trimming took 4 bases from V and 0 from J, leaving 13 bases between them. The CDR3 length is 16 residues. The CDR3 loop reads CASSRSGDYSNQPQHF. The CDR3 DNA follows: TGTGCCAGCAGCCGGTCAGGGGATTATAGCAATCAGCCCCAGCATTTT.

This rearrangement joins TRBV7-2 to TRBJ1-3; D unresolved. Germline lookup yields CDR1 SGHTA and CDR2 FQGNSA. The CDR3 has 14 amino acids. V was cut by 1 base and J by 3 bases, with 7 bases left in between. CDR3 sequence: CASSLDGVGNTIYF. CDR3 bases: TGTGCCAGCAGCTTAGATGGGGTTGGAAACACCATATATTTT.

Here the CDR3 reads CASGQGARGYTF. The DNA of the CDR3 is TGTGCCAGCGGACAGGGGGCGAGGGGCTACACCTTC. V and J are TRBV25-1 and TRBJ1-2; the match to TRBD1 covers 11 bases. The V gene end was trimmed by 8 bases and the J gene end by 8 bases; junction bases not matched to a gene: 4. The CDR3 runs 12 residues. Germline V lookup: CDR1 MGHDK, CDR2 SYGVNS.

The J gene is TRBJ2-3, the V gene TRBV7-3; D gene uncertain. The CDR3 sequence is 14 residues long. Trimming cost V 1 base and J 1 base, with 6 bases left between them. From germline, CDR1 is SGHTA and CDR2 FQGTGA. Here the CDR3 DNA reads TGTGCCAGCAGCTTAAATTCCCGCACAGATACGCAGTATTTT. Translated, it gives CASSLNSRTDTQYF.

The chain recombines TRBV19 with TRBJ2-2, with no clear D. The CDR3 is 15 amino acids. V lost 1 base, J lost 6 bases, and 12 bases lay in between. Per germline, CDR1 LNHDA and CDR2 SQIVND (reference sequence). CDR3 amino acids: CASSIVHMGAGELFF. CDR3 bases: TGTGCCAGTAGTATAGTCCATATGGGCGCCGGGGAGCTGTTTTTT. Supplemented by reference TRBV19 and TRBJ2-2, the full variable domain reads DGGITQSPKYLFRKEGQNVTLSCEQNLNHDAMYWYRQDPGQGLRLIYYSQIVNDFQKGDIAEGYSVSREKKESFPLTVTSAQKNPTAFYLCASSIVHMGAGELFFGEGSRLTVL.

In its sample, this clone was seen once. This rearrangement joins TRBV19 to TRBJ1-2; D call uncertain. The germline CDR1 and CDR2 sequences are LNHDA and SQIVND (reference sequence). The CDR3 is 13 amino acids. V lost 7 bases, J lost 4 bases, and 13 bases lay in between. Here the CDR3 DNA reads TGTGCCAGTACCCCACAGTTAGCCTATGGCTACACCTTC. Protein product: CASTPQLAYGYTF.

The rearrangement links TRBV28 to TRBJ2-3, with 14 bases matching TRBD2. CDR3 size: 14 residues. Germline CDR1 and CDR2: MDHEN and SYDVKM. J was trimmed by 4 bases and V by 8 bases; bases with no gene match: 2. The CDR3 sequence is CASGTSGSPDTQYF. The CDR3 nucleotides are TGTGCCAGCGGGACTAGCGGGAGTCCAGATACGCAGTATTTT.